This TCR beta chain is drawn from a study of shared clonotypes between healthy human individuals. Findings and limits, study-wide: The naive CD4 repertoires of several donors were compared, and roughly 5% of clonotypes were shared.

This clone was detected only once. Its antigen is unknown. The CDR3 spans 18 residues. J gave up 2 bases and V 0 bases, and 11 bases lay outside the gene matches. The germline V gene encodes CDR1 LNHNV and CDR2 YYDKDF (reference sequence). The assay ran at deep level. TCRdb's table, derived via immunoSEQ multiplex PCR, lists solely in-frame clones and lacks some. The table lists roughly 520,000 clones, roughly 95% of them singletons. Sequencing was carried out using naive CD4+ T cells sorted from blood. This sample's subset: CD45RA+ positively selected. This chain connects TRBV15 to TRBJ2-5; 8 nucleotides line up with TRBD2. The origin of this receptor is a woman between 25 and 40 years old in good health. For the CDR3, the DNA is TGTGCCACCAGCAGAGAAGCCCAGCTAGCGGGCTTTCAAGAGACCCAGTACTTC. Amino acid sequence: CATSREAQLAGFQETQYF.